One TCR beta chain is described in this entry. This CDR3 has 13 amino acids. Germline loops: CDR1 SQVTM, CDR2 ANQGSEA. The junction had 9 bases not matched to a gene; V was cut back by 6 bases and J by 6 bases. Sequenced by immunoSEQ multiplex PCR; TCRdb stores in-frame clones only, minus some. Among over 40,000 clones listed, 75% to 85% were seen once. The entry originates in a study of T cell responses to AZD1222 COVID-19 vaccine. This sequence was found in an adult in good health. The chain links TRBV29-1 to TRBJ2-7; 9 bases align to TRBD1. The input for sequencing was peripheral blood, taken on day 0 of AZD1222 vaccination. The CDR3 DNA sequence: TGCAGCGTGGACCCGGGACAGGGAGGCGAGCAGTACTTC. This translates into CSVDPGQGGEQYF.